A single sample gave rise to the 4 T cell receptor beta chains below, sequenced in a study of cytomegalovirus exposure and HLA in healthy donors. PCR involved 60 Vbeta and 13 Jbeta primers. Sequencing used immunoSEQ multiplex PCR; TCRdb keeps in-frame clones, though not all of them. The sample has about 91,000 clones, 86% seen once. The material sequenced was PBMCs. The receptors shown here come from a man between 25 and 39 years old in good health and CMV-seropositive.

The CDR3 DNA is TGTGCCAGCAGCCCCCAGCGGGAGCGGGGACTGTTGTCGCGCACAGATACGCAGTATTTT. As protein: CASSPQRERGLLSRTDTQYF. The chain is built from TRBV7-6 and TRBJ2-3; 8 bases map to TRBD2. J was trimmed by 1 base and V by 5 bases; bases with no gene match: 20. The germline V gene encodes CDR1 SGHVS and CDR2 FNYEAQ. This CDR3 spans 20 amino acids.

This clone was detected once. The chain has TRBV25-1 and TRBJ2-1; no definite D call. In germline, CDR1 is MGHDK, CDR2 SYGVNS. Trimming shortened V by 4 bases and J by 8 bases, and 6 bases separated the two germline ends. There are 11 residues in the CDR3. The DNA of the CDR3 is TGTGCCAGCAGTGTTTCCTATGAGCAGTTCTTC. Protein product: CASSVSYEQFF.

The genes are TRBV4-2 and TRBJ1-1; no definite D call. The CDR3 loop spans 15 amino acids. In germline, CDR1 is LGHNA, CDR2 YNFKEQ. Between the trimmed V and J ends, which lost 3 bases and 6 bases, there was a span of 17 bases. The CDR3 DNA follows: TGTGCCAGCAGCCAGCTAACAGTCAAAAACGCTGAAGCTTTCTTT. It encodes CASSQLTVKNAEAFF.

The rearrangement uses TRBV7-9 and TRBJ1-2; 7 bases match TRBD1. The CDR3 length is 16 residues. Germline CDR1 reads SEHNR; CDR2 reads FQNEAQ (reference sequence). V trimming: 4 bases; J trimming: 1 base; junction bases outside the gene matches: 9. The CDR3 sequence is CASSYTGATLNYGYTF. In DNA form, the CDR3 reads TGTGCCAGCAGCTACACAGGGGCAACCCTTAACTATGGCTACACCTTC.